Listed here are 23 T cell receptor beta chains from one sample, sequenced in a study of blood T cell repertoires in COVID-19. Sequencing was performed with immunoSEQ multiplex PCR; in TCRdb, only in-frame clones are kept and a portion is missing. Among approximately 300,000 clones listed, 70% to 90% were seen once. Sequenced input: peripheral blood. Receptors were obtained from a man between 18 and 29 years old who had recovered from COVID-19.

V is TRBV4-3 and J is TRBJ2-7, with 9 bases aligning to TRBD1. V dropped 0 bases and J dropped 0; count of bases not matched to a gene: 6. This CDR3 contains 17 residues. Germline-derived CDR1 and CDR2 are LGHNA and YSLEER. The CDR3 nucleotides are TGCGCCAGCAGCCAAGATATTGGGACAGGGATCTCCTACGAGCAGTACTTC. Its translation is CASSQDIGTGISYEQYF.

The CDR3 protein is CASSSRGQGATEAFF. The CDR3 coding sequence is TGTGCCAGCAGCTCCAGGGGGCAGGGGGCCACTGAAGCTTTCTTT. The chain recombines TRBV7-8 with TRBJ1-1; TRBD1 matches at 8 bases. With V trimmed by 4 bases and J by 4 bases, 8 bases remained unmatched. Looked up from germline, CDR1 is SGHVS and CDR2 is FQNEAQ. The CDR3 contains 15 residues.

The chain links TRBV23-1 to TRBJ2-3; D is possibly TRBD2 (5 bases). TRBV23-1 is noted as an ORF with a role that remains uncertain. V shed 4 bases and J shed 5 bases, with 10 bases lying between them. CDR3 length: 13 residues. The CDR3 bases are TGCGCCAGCAGTCGCCCCGGGGAAGATACGCAGTATTTT. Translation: CASSRPGEDTQYF.

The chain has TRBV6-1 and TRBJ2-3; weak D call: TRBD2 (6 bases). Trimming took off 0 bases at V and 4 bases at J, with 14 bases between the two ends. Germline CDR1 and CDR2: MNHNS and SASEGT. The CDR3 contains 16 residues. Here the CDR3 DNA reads TGTGCCAGCAGTGAAGCGGGGGGTCCCTTTCCAGATACGCAGTATTTT. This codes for CASSEAGGPFPDTQYF.

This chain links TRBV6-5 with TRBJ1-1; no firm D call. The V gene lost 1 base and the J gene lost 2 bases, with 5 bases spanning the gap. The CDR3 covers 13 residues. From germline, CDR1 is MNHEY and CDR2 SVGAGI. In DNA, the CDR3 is TGTGCCAGCAGTTACTGGGCAAACACTGAAGCTTTCTTT. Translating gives CASSYWANTEAFF.

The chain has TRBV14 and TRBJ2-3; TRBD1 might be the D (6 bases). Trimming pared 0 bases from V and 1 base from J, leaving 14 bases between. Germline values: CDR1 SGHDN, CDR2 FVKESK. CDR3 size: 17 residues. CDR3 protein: CASSQDTRTAGTDTQYF. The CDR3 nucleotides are TGTGCCAGCAGCCAAGACACCCGGACAGCTGGCACAGATACGCAGTATTTT.

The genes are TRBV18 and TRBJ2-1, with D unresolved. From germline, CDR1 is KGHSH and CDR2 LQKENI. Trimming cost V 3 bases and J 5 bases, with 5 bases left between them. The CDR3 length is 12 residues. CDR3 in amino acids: CASSPQDNEQFF. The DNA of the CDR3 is TGTGCCAGCTCACCGCAGGACAATGAGCAGTTCTTC.

The CDR3 nucleotides are TGTGCCACCAGCAGAGGTCTAGCGAGTTACAATGAGCAGTTCTTC. This translates into CATSRGLASYNEQFF. The rearrangement links TRBV15 to TRBJ2-1, with a possible D match to TRBD2 (6 bases). Germline V gives CDR1 LNHNV, CDR2 YYDKDF (reference sequence). V shed 1 base and J shed 4 bases, with 11 bases lying between them. The CDR3 extends over 15 amino acids.

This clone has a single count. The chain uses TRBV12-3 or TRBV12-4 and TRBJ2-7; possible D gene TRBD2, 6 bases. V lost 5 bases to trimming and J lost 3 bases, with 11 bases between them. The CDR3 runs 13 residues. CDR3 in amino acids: CASSPGLFYEQYF. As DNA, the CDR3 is TGTGCCAGCAGTCCGGGACTTTTCTACGAGCAGTACTTC.

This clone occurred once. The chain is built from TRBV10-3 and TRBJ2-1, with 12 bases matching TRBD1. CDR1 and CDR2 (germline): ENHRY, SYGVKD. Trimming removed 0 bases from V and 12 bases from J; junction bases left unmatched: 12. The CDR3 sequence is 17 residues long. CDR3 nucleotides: TGTGCCATCAGTGAGTCGAAACCCGGGACAGGGGGCACCGTGCAGTTCTTC. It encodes CAISESKPGTGGTVQFF.

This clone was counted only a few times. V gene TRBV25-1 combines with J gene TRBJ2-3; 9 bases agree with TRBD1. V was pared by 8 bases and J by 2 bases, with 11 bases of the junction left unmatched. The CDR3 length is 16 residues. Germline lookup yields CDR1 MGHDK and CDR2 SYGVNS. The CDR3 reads CASRSQQGAYTDTQYF. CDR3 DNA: TGTGCCAGCCGATCTCAACAGGGGGCCTACACAGATACGCAGTATTTT.

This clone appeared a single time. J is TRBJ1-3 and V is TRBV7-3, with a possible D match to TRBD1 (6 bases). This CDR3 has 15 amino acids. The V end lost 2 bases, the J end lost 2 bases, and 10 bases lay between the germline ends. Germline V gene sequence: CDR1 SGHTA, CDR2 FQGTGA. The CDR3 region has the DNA TGTGCCAGCAGCTTATGGGGGCTCCCTGGAAACACCATATATTTT. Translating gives CASSLWGLPGNTIYF.

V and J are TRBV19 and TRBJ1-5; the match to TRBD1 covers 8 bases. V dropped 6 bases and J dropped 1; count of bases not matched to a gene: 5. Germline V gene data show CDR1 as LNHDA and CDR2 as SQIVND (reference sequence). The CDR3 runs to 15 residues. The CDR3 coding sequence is TGTGCCAGTAGGACAGGGGACGTCAGCAATCAGCCCCAGCATTTT. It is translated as CASRTGDVSNQPQHF.

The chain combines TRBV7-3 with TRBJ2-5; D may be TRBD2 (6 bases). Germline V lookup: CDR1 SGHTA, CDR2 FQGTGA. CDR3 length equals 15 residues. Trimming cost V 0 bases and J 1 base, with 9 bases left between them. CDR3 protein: CASSLTAGSQETQYF. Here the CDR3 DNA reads TGTGCCAGCAGCTTAACGGCGGGGTCCCAAGAGACCCAGTACTTC.

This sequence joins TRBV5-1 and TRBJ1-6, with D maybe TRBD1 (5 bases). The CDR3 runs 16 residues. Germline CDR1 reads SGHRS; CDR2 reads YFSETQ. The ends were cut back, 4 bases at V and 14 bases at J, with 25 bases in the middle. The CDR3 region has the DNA TGCGCCAGCAGCGTGGGGCCCTTTCCGACAGAAGGGGCCCTCCACTTT. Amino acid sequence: CASSVGPFPTEGALHF.

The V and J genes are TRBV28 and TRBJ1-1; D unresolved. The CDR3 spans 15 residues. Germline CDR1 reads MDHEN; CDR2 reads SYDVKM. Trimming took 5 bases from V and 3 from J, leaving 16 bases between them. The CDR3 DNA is TGTGCCAGCAGTGCCGGGTCGGTCGGGGACACTGAAGCTTTCTTT. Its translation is CASSAGSVGDTEAFF.

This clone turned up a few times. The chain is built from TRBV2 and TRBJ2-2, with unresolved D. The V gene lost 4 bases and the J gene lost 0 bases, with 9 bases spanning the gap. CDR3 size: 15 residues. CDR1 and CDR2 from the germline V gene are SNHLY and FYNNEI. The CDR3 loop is CASSGHPANTGELFF. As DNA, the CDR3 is TGTGCCAGCAGTGGTCACCCGGCGAACACCGGGGAGCTGTTTTTT.

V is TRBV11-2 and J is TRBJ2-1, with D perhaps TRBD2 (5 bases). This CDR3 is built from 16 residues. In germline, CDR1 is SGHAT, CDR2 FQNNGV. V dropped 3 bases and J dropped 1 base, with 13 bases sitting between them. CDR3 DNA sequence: TGTGCCAGCAGCTTCTTCCTAGCTGGATCCTACAATGAGCAGTTCTTC. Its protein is CASSFFLAGSYNEQFF.

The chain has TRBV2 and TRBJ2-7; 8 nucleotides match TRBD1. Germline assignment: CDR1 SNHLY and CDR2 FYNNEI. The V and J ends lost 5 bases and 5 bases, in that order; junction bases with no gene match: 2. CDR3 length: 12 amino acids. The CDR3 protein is CASSRTGNEQYF. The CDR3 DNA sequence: TGTGCCAGCAGTCGGACAGGGAACGAGCAGTACTTC.

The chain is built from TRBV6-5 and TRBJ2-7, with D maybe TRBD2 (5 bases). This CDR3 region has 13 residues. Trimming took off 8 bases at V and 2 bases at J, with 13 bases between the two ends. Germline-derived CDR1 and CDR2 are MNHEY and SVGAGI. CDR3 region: CASRETNTYEQYF. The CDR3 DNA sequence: TGTGCCAGCCGGGAAACAAACACCTACGAGCAGTACTTC.

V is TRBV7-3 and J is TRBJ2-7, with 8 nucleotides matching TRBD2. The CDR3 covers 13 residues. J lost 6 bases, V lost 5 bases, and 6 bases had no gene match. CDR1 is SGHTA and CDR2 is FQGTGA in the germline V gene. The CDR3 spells CASSVGLDGEQYF. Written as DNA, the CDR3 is TGTGCCAGCAGCGTGGGACTAGATGGCGAGCAGTACTTC.

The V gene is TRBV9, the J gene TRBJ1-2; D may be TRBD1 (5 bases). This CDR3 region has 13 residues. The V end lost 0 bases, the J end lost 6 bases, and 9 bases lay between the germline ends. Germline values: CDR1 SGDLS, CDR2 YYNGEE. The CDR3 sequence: CASSVDRMHGYTF. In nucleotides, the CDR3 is TGTGCCAGCAGCGTAGACAGGATGCATGGCTACACCTTC.

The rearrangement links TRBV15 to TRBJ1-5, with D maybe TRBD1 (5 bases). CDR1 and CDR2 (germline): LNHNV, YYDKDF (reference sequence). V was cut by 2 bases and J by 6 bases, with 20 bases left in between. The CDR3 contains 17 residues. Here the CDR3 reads CATSRSILGDGGQPQHF. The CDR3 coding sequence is TGTGCCACCAGCAGATCTATATTAGGGGATGGCGGTCAGCCCCAGCATTTT.